This TCR beta chain came from a study of early T cells in non-severe SARS-CoV-2 infection. This clonotype was detected a few times. The CDR3 runs to 13 residues. The germline V gene has CDR1 SNHLY and CDR2 FYNNEI. Trimming took off 10 bases at V and 0 bases at J, with 10 bases between the two ends. Via MiXCR, TCRdb re-called the 5' RACE reads, giving one row per CDR3 protein. The sample shows some 42,000 distinct CDR3 sequences, about 6% of them seen only once. The chain combines TRBV2 with TRBJ2-1, with D hard to call. Sequenced here: whole blood, sampled at baseline. The clonotype originates from an adult who was a healthcare worker with PCR-confirmed SARS-CoV-2 infection or an uninfected control (not recorded which). CDR3 sequence (DNA): TGTGCCACCCAGACTTCCTCCTACAATGAGCAGTTCTTC. Translating it yields CATQTSSYNEQFF.